The following is a TCR beta chain sequence with its context. Documented treatment: about 20 received Ad26.COV2.S at low or high dose, single or two shots; about 5 received placebo; per-sample allocation not given. The investigators took samples on day 63 after the first vaccine or placebo injection. Boston hosted the donor, who was an adult aged 18-55 years. It was Wuhan-strain SARS-CoV-2 spike that the Ad26 vaccine vector expressed. This specimen comes from a study of Ad26.COV2.S vaccination and SARS-CoV-2 variants. On the study more broadly: Donor participated within the Ad26.COV2.S arm of the COV1001 trial.

Measured with immunoSEQ multiplex PCR; TCRdb has only the in-frame clones, and not every one. The sample includes a few hundred thousand clones, approximately 87% of them seen just once. From germline, CDR1 is ENHRY and CDR2 SYGVKD. V lost 7 bases to trimming and J lost 8 bases, with 14 bases between them. The CDR3 extends over 13 amino acids. The genes are TRBV10-3 and TRBJ1-4, with TRBD1 as a possible D gene (5 bases). This receptor was taken from a person aged 18-65 years who received the Ad26.COV2.S COVID-19 vaccine or a placebo. The sequencing here drew on peripheral blood, taken in a trial of Ad26.COV2.S vaccine versus placebo. CDR3 DNA: TGTGCCATCAACGCAGGGATGTTCGAAAAACTGTTTTTT. It specifies CAINAGMFEKLFF.